This TCR beta chain was obtained from a study of T cell changes during pregnancy in multiple sclerosis. CDR1 and CDR2 (germline): MNHNS, SASEGT. V lost 7 bases and J lost 5; bases outside the gene matches: 7. CDR3 length: 13 amino acids. Here immunoSEQ multiplex PCR was the method, and the copy in TCRdb shows in-frame clones only, minus some. The table records under 25,000 clones, more than 75% of them present only once. The sequencing used CD8+ T cells from peripheral blood mononuclear cells, collected before pregnancy. The chain recombines TRBV6-1 with TRBJ1-1, with 7 bases fitting TRBD1. The sequence came from a female donor with multiple sclerosis, enrolled in a pregnancy study. The DNA for the CDR3 is TGTGCCAGCACTTCAGGGGGGTGGACTGAAGCTTTCTTT. This sequence encodes CASTSGGWTEAFF.